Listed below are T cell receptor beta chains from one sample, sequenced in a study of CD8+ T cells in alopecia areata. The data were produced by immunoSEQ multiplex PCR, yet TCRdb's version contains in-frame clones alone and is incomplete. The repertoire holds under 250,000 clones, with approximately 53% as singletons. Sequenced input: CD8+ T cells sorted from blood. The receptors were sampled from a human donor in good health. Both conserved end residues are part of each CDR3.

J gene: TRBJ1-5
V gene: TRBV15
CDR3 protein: CATSRGRQGGSQPQHF

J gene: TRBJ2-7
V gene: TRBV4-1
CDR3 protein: CASSQLGLSSYEQYF

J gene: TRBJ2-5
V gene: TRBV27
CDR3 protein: CASSLSTGQETQYF

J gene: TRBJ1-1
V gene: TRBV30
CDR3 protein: CAWSSLGSEAFF

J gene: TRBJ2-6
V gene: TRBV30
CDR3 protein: CASTPSSSGANVLTF

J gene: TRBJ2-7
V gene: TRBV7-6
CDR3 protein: CASTPKDGGYEQYF

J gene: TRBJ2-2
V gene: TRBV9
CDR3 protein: CASSPWVGANTGELFF

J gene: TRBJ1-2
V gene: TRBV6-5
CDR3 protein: CASSYMGGDDGYTF

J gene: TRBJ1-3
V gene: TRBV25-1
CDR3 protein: CASSDSGTTSSGNTIYF

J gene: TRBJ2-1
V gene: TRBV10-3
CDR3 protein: CAISDEGSYNEQFF

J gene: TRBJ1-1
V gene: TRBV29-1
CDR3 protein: CSAEGGMNTEAFF

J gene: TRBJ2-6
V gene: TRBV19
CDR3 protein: CASSLGTGLSGANVLTF

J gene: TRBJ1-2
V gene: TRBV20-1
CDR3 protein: CSANSLYGYTF

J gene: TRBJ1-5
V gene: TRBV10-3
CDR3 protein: CAIRGEGIQPQHF

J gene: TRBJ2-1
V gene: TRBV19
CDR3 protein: CASTLGGDEQFF

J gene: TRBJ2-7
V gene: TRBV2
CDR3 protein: CASSEEDYYEQYF

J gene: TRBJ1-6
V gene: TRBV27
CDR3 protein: CASSLQGGGSPLHF

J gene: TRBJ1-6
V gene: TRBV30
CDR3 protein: CAWTGGTAPLHF

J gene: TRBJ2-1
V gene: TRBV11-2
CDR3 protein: CASSLVAYNEQFF

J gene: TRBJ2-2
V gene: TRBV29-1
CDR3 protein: CSVESGGANTGELFF

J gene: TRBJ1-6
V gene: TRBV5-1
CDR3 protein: CASSFHYFGDSPLHF

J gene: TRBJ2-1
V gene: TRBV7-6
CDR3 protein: CASSLSRGGGHEQFF

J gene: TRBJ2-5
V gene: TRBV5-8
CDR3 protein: CASSYRGGPETQYF

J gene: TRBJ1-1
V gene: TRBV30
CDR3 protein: CAWSPFGVTEAFF